This TCR beta chain was captured by sequencing in a study of Ad26.COV2.S vaccination and SARS-CoV-2 variants. The table came from immunoSEQ multiplex PCR; TCRdb's copy has only in-frame clones and leaves some out. This table holds about 680,000 clones, roughly 90% found once. Germline CDR1 and CDR2: SGHTA and FQGTGA. V was trimmed by 2 bases and J by 2 bases, leaving 10 bases between them. CDR3 length equals 15 residues. Documented treatment: roughly 18 received Ad26.COV2.S at low or high dose, single or two shots; several received placebo; per-sample allocation not given. Samples analyzed were those drawn on day 63 after the first vaccine or placebo injection.

The sequence was collected from a person between 18 and 65 years old who received the Ad26.COV2.S COVID-19 vaccine or a placebo. The J gene is TRBJ2-1, the V gene TRBV7-3; D could derive from TRBD1 or TRBD2 (5 bases each). Sequenced material: peripheral blood, taken in a trial of Ad26.COV2.S vaccine versus placebo. The CDR3 sequence: CASSLEGWTYNEQFF. CDR3 coding DNA: TGTGCCAGCAGCTTAGAGGGGTGGACCTACAATGAGCAGTTCTTC.